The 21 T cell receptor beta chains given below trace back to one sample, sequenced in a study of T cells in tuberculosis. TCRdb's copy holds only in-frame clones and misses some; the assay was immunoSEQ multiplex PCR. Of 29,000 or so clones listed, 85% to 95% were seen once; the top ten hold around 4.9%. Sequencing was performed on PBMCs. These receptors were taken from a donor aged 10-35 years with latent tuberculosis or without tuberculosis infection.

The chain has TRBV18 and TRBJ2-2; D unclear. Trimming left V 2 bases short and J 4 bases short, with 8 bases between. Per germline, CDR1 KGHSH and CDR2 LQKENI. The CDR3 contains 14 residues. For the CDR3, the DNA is TGTGCCAGCTCACCAAAATTCGGCACCGGGGAGCTGTTTTTT. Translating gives CASSPKFGTGELFF.

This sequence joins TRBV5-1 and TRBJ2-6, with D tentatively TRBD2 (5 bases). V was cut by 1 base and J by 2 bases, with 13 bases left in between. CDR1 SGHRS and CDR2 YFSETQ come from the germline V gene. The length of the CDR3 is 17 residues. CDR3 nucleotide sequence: TGCGCCAGCAGCTTGTTCGGGGATTTAGCTGGGGCCAACGTCCTGACTTTC. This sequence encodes CASSLFGDLAGANVLTF.

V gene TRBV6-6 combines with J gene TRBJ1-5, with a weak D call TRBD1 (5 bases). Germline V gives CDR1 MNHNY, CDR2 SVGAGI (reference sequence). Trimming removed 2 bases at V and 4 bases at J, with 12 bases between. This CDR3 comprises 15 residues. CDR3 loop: CASSYEGRGNQPQHF. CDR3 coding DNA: TGTGCCAGCAGTTACGAGGGACGGGGGAATCAGCCCCAGCATTTT.

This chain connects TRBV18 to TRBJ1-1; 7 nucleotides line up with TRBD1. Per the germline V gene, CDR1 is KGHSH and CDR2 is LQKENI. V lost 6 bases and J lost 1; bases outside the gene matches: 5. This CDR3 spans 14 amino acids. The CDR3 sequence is CASSRGLKNTEAFF. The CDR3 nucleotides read TGTGCCAGCTCTAGGGGGCTTAAGAACACTGAAGCTTTCTTT.

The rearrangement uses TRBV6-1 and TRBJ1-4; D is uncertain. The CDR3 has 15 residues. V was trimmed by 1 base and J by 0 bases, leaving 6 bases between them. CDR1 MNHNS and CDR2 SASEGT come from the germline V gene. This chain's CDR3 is CASSEGQATNEKLFF. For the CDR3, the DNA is TGTGCCAGCAGTGAAGGACAAGCAACTAATGAAAAACTGTTTTTT.

The CDR3 is CASRTGLSGANVLTF. The CDR3 DNA follows: TGTGCCAGCAGAACTGGACTCTCTGGGGCCAACGTCCTGACTTTC. The V call is TRBV2, the J call TRBJ2-6; D is perhaps TRBD2 (5 bases). CDR3 length equals 15 residues. With 6 bases removed from V and 0 bases from J, the gap between germline ends came to 9 bases. Germline loops: CDR1 SNHLY, CDR2 FYNNEI. The full variable domain, its missing parts supplied by reference TRBV2 and TRBJ2-6, is EPEVTQTPSHQVTQMGQEVILRCVPISNHLYFYWYRQILGQKVEFLVSFYNNEISEKSEIFDDQFSVERPDGSNFTLKIRSTKLEDSAMYFCASRTGLSGANVLTFGAGSRLTVL.

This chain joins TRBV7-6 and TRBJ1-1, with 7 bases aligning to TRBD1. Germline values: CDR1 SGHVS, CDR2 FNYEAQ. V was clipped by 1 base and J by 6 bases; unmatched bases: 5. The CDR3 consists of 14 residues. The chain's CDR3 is CASSLGPRGAEAFF. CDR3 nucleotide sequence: TGTGCCAGCAGCTTAGGCCCCAGGGGGGCTGAAGCTTTCTTT. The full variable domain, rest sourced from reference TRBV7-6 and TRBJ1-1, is GAGVSQSPRYKVTKRGQDVALRCDPISGHVSLYWYRQALGQGPEFLTYFNYEAQQDKSGLPNDRFSAERPEGSISTLTIQRTEQRDSAMYRCASSLGPRGAEAFFGQGTRLTVV.

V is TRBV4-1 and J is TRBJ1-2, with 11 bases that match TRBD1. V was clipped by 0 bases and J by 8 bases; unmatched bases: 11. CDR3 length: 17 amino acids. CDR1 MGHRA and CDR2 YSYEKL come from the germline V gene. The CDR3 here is CASSQEKDRGRRGGYTF. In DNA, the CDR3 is TGCGCCAGCAGCCAAGAAAAGGACAGGGGGCGCCGCGGGGGCTACACCTTC.

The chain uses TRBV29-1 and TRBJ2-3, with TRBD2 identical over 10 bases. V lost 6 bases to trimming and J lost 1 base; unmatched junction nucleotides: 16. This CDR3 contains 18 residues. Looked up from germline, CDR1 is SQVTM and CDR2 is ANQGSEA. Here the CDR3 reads CSVVLHGTSAQGTDTQYF. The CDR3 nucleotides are TGCAGCGTCGTACTCCACGGGACTAGCGCGCAGGGCACAGATACGCAGTATTTT.

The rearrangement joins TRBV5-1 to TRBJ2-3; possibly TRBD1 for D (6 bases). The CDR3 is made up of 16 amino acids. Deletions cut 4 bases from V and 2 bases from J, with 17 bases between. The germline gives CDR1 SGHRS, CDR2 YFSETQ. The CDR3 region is CASSVIPGQITDTQYF. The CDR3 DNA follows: TGCGCCAGCAGCGTGATTCCCGGACAGATCACAGATACGCAGTATTTT.

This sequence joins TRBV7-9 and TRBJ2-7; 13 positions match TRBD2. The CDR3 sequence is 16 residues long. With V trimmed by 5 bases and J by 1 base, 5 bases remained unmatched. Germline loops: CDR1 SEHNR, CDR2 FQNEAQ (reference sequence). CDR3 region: CASSRGTSGVSYEQYF. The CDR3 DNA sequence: TGTGCCAGCAGCCGGGGGACTAGCGGGGTATCCTACGAGCAGTACTTC.

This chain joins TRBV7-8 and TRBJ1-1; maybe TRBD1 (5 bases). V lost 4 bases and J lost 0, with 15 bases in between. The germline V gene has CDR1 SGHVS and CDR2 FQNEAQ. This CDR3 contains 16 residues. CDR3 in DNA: TGTGCCAGCAGCTCGAACAGACAGAGTCTGAACACTGAAGCTTTCTTT. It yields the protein CASSSNRQSLNTEAFF.

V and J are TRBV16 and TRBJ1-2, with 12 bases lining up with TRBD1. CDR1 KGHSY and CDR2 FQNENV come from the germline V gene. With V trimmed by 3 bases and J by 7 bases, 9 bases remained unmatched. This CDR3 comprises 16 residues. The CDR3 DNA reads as TGTGCCAGCAGCCAGCGGTTGGGACAGGGGGCTCGTGGCTACACCTTC. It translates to CASSQRLGQGARGYTF. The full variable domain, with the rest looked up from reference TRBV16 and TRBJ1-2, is GEEVAQTPKHLVRGEGQKAKLYCAPIKGHSYVFWYQQVLKNEFKFLISFQNENVFDETGMPKERFSAKCLPNSPCSLEIQATKLEDSAVYFCASSQRLGQGARGYTFGSGTRLTVV.

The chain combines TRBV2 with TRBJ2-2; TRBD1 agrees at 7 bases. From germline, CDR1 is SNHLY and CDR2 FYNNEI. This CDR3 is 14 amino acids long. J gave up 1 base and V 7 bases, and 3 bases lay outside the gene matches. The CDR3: CASTGQRNTGELFF. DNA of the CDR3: TGTGCCAGCACGGGACAGCGGAACACCGGGGAGCTGTTTTTT.

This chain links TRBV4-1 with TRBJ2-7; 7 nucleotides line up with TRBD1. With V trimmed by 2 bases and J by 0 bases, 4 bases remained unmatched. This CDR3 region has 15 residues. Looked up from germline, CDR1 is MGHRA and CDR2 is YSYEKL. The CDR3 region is CASSQKTGSSYEQYF. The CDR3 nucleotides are TGCGCCAGCAGCCAAAAGACAGGGTCCTCCTACGAGCAGTACTTC.

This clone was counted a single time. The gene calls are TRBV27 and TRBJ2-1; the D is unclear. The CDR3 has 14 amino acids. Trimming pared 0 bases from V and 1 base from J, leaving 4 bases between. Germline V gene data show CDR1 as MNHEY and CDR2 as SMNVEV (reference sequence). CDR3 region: CASSLSASYNEQFF. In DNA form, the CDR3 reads TGTGCCAGCAGTTTATCAGCTTCCTACAATGAGCAGTTCTTC.

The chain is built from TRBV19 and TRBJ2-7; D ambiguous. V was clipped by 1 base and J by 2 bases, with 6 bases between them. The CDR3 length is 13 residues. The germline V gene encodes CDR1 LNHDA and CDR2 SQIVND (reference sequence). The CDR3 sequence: CASSIGLTYEQYF. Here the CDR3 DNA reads TGTGCCAGTAGTATAGGACTCACCTACGAGCAGTACTTC.

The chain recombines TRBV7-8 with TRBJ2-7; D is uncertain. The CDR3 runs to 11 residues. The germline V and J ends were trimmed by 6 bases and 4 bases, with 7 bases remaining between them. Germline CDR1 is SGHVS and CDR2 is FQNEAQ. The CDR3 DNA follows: TGTGCCAGCAGGTCAGGATACGAGCAGTACTTC. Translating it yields CASRSGYEQYF.

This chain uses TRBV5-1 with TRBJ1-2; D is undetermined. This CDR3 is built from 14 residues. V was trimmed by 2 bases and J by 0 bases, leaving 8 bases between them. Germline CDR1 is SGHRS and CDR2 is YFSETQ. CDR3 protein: CASSFETPNYGYTF. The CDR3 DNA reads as TGCGCCAGCAGCTTTGAGACACCTAACTATGGCTACACCTTC.

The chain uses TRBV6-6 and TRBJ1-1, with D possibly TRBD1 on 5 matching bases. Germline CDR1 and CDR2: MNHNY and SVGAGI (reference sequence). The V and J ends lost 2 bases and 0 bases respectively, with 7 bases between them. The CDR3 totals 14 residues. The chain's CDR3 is CASSYGAVNTEAFF. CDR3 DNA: TGTGCCAGCAGTTACGGGGCAGTGAACACTGAAGCTTTCTTT.

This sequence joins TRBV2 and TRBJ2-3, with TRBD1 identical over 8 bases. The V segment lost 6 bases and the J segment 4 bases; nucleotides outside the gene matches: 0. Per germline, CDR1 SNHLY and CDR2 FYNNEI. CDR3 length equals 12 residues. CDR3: CASRQGADTQYF. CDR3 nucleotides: TGTGCCAGCAGACAGGGGGCAGATACGCAGTATTTT.